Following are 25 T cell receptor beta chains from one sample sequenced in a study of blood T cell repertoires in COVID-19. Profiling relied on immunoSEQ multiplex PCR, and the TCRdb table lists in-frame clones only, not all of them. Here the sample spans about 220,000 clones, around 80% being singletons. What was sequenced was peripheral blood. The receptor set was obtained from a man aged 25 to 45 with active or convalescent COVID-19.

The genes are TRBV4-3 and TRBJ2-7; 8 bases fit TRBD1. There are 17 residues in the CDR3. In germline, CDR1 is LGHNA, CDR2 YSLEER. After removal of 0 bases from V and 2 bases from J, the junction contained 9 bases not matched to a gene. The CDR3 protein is CASSQDLRTGLPYEQYF. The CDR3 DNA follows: TGCGCCAGCAGCCAAGATCTGAGGACAGGGCTCCCCTACGAGCAGTACTTC.

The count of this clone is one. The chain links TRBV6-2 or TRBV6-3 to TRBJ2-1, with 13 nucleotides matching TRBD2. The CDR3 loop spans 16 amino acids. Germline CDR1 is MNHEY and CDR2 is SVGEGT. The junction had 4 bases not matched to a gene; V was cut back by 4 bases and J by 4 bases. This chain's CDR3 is CASSWTSGGLYNEQFF. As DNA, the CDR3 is TGTGCCAGCAGTTGGACTAGCGGGGGCCTTTACAATGAGCAGTTCTTC.

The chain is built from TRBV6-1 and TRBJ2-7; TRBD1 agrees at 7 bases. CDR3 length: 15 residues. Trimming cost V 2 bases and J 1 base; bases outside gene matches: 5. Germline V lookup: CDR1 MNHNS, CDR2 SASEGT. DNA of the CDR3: TGTGCCAGCAGTGAACGGCACAGGGGATCCTACGAGCAGTACTTC. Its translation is CASSERHRGSYEQYF.

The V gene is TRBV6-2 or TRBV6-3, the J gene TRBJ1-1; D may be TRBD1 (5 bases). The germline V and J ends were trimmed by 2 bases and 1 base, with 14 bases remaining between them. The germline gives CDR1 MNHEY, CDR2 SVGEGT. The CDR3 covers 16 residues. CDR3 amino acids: CASSYGTAGGNTEAFF. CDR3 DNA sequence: TGTGCCAGCAGTTACGGCACGGCGGGGGGGAACACTGAAGCTTTCTTT.

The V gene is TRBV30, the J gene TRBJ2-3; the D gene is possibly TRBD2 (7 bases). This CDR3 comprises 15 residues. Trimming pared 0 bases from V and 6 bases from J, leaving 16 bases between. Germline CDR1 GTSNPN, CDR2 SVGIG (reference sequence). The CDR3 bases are TGTGCCTGGAGTGTGACGGGGGGCGGGACGGATACGCAGTATTTT. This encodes CAWSVTGGGTDTQYF.

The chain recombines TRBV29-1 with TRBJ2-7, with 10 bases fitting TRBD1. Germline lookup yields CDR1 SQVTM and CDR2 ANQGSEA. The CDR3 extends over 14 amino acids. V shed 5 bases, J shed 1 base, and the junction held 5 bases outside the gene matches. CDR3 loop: CSVSGDRGSYEQYF. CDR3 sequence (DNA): TGCAGCGTTTCCGGGGACAGGGGATCCTACGAGCAGTACTTC.

The CDR3 DNA reads as TGTGCCAGCTTTACAGGGTACTCCTACGAGCAGTACTTC. Translated: CASFTGYSYEQYF. The chain couples TRBV6-5 to TRBJ2-7, with D tentatively TRBD1 (6 bases). The V and J ends lost 8 bases and 0 bases respectively, with 11 bases between them. Germline loops: CDR1 MNHEY, CDR2 SVGAGI. CDR3 length: 13 amino acids.

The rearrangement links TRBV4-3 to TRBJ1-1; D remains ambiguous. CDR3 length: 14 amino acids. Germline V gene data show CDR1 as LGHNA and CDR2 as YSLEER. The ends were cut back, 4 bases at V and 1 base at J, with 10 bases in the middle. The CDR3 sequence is CASSLLFGNTEAFF. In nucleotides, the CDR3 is TGCGCCAGCAGCCTCCTTTTCGGGAACACTGAAGCTTTCTTT.

The CDR3 DNA reads as TGCAGTGCTAGTCCCCCGACGGGACAGGGGGGTCAGCCCCAGCATTTT. Protein: CSASPPTGQGGQPQHF. This rearrangement joins TRBV20-1 to TRBJ1-5, with 11 nucleotides matching TRBD1. This CDR3 contains 16 residues. Germline V gene data show CDR1 as DFQATT and CDR2 as SNEGSKA (reference sequence). V lost 3 bases, J lost 6 bases, and 10 bases stayed unmatched.

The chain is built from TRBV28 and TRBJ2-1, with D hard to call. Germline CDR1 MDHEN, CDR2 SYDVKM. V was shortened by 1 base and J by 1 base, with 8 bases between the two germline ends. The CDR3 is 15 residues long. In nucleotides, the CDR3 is TGTGCCAGCAGTTTATTGACTGCATCCTACAATGAGCAGTTCTTC. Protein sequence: CASSLLTASYNEQFF.

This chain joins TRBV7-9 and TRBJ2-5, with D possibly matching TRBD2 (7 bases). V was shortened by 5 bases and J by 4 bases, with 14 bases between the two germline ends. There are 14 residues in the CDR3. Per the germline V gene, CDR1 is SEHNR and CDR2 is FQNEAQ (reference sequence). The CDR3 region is CASSAGGGGETQYF. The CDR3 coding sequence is TGTGCCAGCAGCGCCGGCGGGGGCGGAGAGACCCAGTACTTC.

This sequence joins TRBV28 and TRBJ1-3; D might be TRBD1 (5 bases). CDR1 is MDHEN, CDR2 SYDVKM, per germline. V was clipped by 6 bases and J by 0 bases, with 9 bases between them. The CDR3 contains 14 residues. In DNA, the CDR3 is TGTGCCAGCAGGGGACTGAACTCTGGAAACACCATATATTTT. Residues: CASRGLNSGNTIYF.

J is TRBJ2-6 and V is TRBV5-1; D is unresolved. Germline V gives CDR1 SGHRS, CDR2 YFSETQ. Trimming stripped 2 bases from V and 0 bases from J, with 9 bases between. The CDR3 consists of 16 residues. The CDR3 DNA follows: TGCGCCAGCAGCTTTACGGTCCTCTCTGGGGCCAACGTCCTGACTTTC. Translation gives CASSFTVLSGANVLTF.

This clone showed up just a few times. The CDR3 nucleotides read TGTGCCAGCAGTGGCTGGGACTACTCAGATACGCAGTATTTT. It specifies CASSGWDYSDTQYF. The rearrangement links TRBV2 to TRBJ2-3; 7 bases align to TRBD2. This CDR3 is 14 amino acids long. The V gene's germline CDR1 is SNHLY and CDR2 FYNNEI. The V gene end was trimmed by 4 bases and the J gene end by 4 bases; junction bases not matched to a gene: 5.

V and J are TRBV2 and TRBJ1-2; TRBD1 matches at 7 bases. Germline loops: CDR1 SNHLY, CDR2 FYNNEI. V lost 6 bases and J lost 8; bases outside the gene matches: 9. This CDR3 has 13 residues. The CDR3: CASRTGLDRGYTF. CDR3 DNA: TGTGCCAGCAGGACAGGGCTCGACAGAGGCTACACCTTC. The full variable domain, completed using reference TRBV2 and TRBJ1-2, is EPEVTQTPSHQVTQMGQEVILRCVPISNHLYFYWYRQILGQKVEFLVSFYNNEISEKSEIFDDQFSVERPDGSNFTLKIRSTKLEDSAMYFCASRTGLDRGYTFGSGTRLTVV.

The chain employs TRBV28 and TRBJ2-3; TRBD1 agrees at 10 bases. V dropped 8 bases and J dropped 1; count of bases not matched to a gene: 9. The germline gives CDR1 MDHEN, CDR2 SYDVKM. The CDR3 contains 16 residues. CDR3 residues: CASRYTGTGGTDTQYF. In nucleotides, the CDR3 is TGTGCCAGCCGATATACCGGGACAGGGGGCACAGATACGCAGTATTTT. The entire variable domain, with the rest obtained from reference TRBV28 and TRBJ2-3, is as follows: DVKVTQSSRYLVKRTGEKVFLECVQDMDHENMFWYRQDPGLGLRLIYFSYDVKMKEKGDIPEGYSVSREKKERFSLILESASTNQTSMYLCASRYTGTGGTDTQYFGPGTRLTVL.

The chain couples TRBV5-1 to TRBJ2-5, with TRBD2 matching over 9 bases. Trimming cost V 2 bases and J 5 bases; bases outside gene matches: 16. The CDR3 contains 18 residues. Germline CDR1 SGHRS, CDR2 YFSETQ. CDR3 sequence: CASSFGLAGGPELETQYF. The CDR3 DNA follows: TGCGCCAGCAGCTTTGGATTGGCGGGAGGGCCGGAGTTGGAGACCCAGTACTTC. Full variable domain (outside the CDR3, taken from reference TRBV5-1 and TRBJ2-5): KAGVTQTPRYLIKTRGQQVTLSCSPISGHRSVSWYQQTPGQGLQFLFEYFSETQRNKGNFPGRFSGRQFSNSRSEMNVSTLELGDSALYLCASSFGLAGGPELETQYFGPGTRLLVL.

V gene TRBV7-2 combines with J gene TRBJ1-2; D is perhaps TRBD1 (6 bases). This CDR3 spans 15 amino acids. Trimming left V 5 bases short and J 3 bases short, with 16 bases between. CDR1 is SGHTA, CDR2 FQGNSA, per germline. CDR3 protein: CASSTQWTVYYGYTF. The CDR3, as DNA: TGTGCCAGCAGCACACAGTGGACAGTTTACTATGGCTACACCTTC.

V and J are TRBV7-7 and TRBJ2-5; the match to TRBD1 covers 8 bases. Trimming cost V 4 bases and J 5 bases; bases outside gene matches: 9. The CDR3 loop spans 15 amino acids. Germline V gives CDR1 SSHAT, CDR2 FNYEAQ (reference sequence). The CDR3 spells CASSSFGTGVETQYF. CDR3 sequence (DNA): TGTGCCAGCAGCTCCTTTGGGACAGGCGTGGAGACCCAGTACTTC.

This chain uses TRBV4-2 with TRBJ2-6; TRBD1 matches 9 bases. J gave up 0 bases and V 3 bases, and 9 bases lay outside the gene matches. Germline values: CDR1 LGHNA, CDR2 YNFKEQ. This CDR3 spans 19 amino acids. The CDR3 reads CASSHNRGPSHSGANVLTF. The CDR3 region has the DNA TGTGCCAGCAGCCATAACAGGGGGCCCTCTCACTCTGGGGCCAACGTCCTGACTTTC.

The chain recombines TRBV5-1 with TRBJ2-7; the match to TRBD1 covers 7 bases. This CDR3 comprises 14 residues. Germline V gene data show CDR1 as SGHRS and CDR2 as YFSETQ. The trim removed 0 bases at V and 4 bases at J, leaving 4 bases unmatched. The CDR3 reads CASSLVRGQYEQYF. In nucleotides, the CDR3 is TGCGCCAGCAGCTTGGTTAGGGGGCAATACGAGCAGTACTTC.

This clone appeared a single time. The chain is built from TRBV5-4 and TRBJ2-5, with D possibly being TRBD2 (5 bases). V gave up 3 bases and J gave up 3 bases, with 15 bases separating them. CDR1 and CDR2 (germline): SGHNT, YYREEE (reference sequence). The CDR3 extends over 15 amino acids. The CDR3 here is CASSSPAARKETQYF. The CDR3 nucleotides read TGTGCCAGCAGCTCCCCAGCGGCCCGGAAAGAGACCCAGTACTTC.

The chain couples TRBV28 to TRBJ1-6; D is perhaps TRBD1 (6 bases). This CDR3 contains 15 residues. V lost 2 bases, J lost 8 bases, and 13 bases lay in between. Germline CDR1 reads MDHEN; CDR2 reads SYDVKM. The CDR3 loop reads CASSLRGGRYSPLHF. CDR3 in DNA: TGTGCCAGCAGTTTAAGGGGGGGGCGTTATTCACCCCTCCACTTT.

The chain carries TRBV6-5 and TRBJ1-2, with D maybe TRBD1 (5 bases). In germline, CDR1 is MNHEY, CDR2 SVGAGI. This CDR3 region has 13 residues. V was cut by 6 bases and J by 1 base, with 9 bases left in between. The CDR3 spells CASSRERNYGYTF. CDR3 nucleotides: TGTGCCAGCAGCAGGGAACGTAACTATGGCTACACCTTC.

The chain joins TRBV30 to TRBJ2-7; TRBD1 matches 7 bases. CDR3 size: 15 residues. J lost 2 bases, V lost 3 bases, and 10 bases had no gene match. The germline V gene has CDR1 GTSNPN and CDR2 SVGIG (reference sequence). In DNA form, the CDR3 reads TGTGCCTGGAGAGACACGAGAGGACAGGCCTACGAGCAGTACTTC. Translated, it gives CAWRDTRGQAYEQYF.